A selection of T cell receptor beta chains follows, all from one sample in a study of control samples from healthy donors and cancer patients. The assay was immunoSEQ multiplex PCR, and TCRdb's table has in-frame clones only and misses some. The sample lists 150,000 or so clones, 93% occurring once. Input material: blood. These receptors all come from a man aged 18 to 30 in good health. Each CDR3 is given with its conserved first and last residue. A D gene is named only where the DNA matches it firmly.

v_gene: TRBV21-1; d_gene: -; j_gene: TRBJ2-7; CDR3nt: TGTGCCAGCAGCAGGGGGGAAGGCGAGCAGTACTTC; CDR3aa: CASSRGEGEQYF
v_gene: TRBV18; d_gene: -; j_gene: TRBJ1-4; CDR3nt: TGTGCCAGCTCACCAGAGGGGGACATCCTTAGGTTAAAACTGTTTTTT; CDR3aa: CASSPEGDILRLKLFF
v_gene: TRBV5-5; d_gene: TRBD1; j_gene: TRBJ1-2; CDR3nt: TGTGCCAGCAGCTTGGTACAGGGGGCACCCTATGGCTACACCTTC; CDR3aa: CASSLVQGAPYGYTF
v_gene: TRBV6-5; d_gene: -; j_gene: TRBJ2-2; CDR3nt: TGTGCCAGCAGGAGGACACCTTTCACCGGGGAGCTGTTTTTT; CDR3aa: CASRRTPFTGELFF
v_gene: TRBV9; d_gene: -; j_gene: TRBJ2-6; CDR3nt: TGTGCCAGCAGCGTAGCGGCTGGGGCCAACGTCCTGACTTTC; CDR3aa: CASSVAAGANVLTF
v_gene: TRBV29-1; d_gene: -; j_gene: TRBJ2-1; CDR3nt: TGCAGCGTAATCAGGAGTAATGAGCAGTTCTTC; CDR3aa: CSVIRSNEQFF
v_gene: TRBV19; d_gene: TRBD1; j_gene: TRBJ1-5; CDR3nt: TGTGCCAGTAGTAACGGACAGGGGGTATTATATAGCAATCAGCCCCAGCATTTT; CDR3aa: CASSNGQGVLYSNQPQHF
v_gene: TRBV18; d_gene: TRBD1; j_gene: TRBJ1-4; CDR3nt: TGTGCCAGCTCACCGGAAACAGGGGCTGGGCTCCCTAATGAAAAACTGTTTTTT; CDR3aa: CASSPETGAGLPNEKLFF
v_gene: TRBV19; d_gene: TRBD1; j_gene: TRBJ1-4; CDR3nt: TGTGCCAGTAACCGACAGGGCGGAGAAAAACTGTTTTTT; CDR3aa: CASNRQGGEKLFF
v_gene: TRBV19; d_gene: -; j_gene: TRBJ1-5; CDR3nt: TGTGCCAGTAGTTGGAAACAGGGAGGCAATCAGCCCCAGCATTTT; CDR3aa: CASSWKQGGNQPQHF
v_gene: TRBV27; d_gene: -; j_gene: TRBJ1-2; CDR3nt: TGTGCCAGCACCGACGCCGCGGGCTATGGCTACACCTTC; CDR3aa: CASTDAAGYGYTF
v_gene: TRBV29-1; d_gene: TRBD1; j_gene: TRBJ2-7; CDR3nt: TGCAGCGTTGTAGGGGGCAACTCCTACGAGCAGTACTTC; CDR3aa: CSVVGGNSYEQYF
v_gene: TRBV10-3; d_gene: -; j_gene: TRBJ2-7; CDR3nt: TGTGCCATCAGTGAGTCCCCTCCCGAACAGGTCTACGAGCAGTACTTC; CDR3aa: CAISESPPEQVYEQYF
v_gene: TRBV7-9; d_gene: TRBD2; j_gene: TRBJ2-3; CDR3nt: TGTGCCAGCAGTCCCGGTAGCGGGGACGGAGATACGCAGTATTTT; CDR3aa: CASSPGSGDGDTQYF
v_gene: TRBV27; d_gene: TRBD1; j_gene: TRBJ2-2; CDR3nt: TGTGCCAGCAGTCCCCGGGACAGGGGCTACGACGGGGAGCTGTTTTTT; CDR3aa: CASSPRDRGYDGELFF